The present TCR beta chain was sequenced within a study of T cells in Graves' hyperthyroidism and ophthalmopathy. Study details: Peripheral blood was collected at initial diagnosis, before any treatment.

RNA transcripts were the template for amplifying TCR beta CDR3 regions. Carried out on the TCR CDR3, a first-round RT-PCR used the HTBI primer set. TCRdb re-called the multiplex PCR reads through MiXCR, storing one row per CDR3 protein. The sample lists around 700,000 distinct CDR3 sequences; over 15% were seen once. The hyperthyroidism patients had all been newly diagnosed, and their disease duration was under 2 months. Their ages ranged from 18 to 65 years. There are many counts of this clonotype. V dropped 4 bases and J dropped 10 bases, with 16 bases sitting between them. The CDR3 is 13 amino acids. Germline V lookup: CDR1 LGHDT, CDR2 YNNKEL (reference sequence).

Sequencing was performed on blood. The gene calls are TRBV3-1 and TRBJ1-1; D gene ambiguous. This receptor was obtained from a woman aged 45-59 years with Graves' hyperthyroidism that later progressed to Graves' ophthalmopathy. The CDR3 here is CASSPGVAGTAFF. The CDR3, as DNA: TGTGCCAGCAGCCCCGGGGTGGCAGGAACAGCTTTCTTT.